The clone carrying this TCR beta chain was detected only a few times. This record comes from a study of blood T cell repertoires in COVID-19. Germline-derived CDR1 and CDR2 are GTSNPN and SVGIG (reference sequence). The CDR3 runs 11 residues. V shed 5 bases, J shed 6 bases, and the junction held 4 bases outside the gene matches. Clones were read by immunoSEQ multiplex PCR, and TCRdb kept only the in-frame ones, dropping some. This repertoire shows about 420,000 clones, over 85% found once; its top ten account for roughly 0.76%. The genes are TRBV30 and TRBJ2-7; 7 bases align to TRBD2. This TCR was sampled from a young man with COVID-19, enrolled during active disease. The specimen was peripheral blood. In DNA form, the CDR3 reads TGTGCCTGGTCTCGGGAGGTCGAGCAGTACTTC. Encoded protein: CAWSREVEQYF. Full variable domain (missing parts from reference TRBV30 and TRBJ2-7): SQTIHQWPATLVQPVGSPLSLECTVEGTSNPNLYWYRQAAGRGLQLLFYSVGIGQISSEVPQNLSASRPQDRQFILSSKKLLLSDSGFYLCAWSREVEQYFGPGTRLTVT.